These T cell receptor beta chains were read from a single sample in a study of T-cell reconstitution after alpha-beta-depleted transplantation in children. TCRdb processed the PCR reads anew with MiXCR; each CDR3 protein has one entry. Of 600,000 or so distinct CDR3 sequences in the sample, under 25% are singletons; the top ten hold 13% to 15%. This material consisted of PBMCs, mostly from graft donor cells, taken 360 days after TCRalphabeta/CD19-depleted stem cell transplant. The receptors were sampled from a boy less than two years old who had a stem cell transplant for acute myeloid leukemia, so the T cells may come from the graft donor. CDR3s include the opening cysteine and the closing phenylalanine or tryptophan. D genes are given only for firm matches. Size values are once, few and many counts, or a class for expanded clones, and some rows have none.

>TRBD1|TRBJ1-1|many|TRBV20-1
TGCAGTGCTAGAGACCCCAGGGGGCGCACCCCGAACACTGAAGCTTTCTTT
CSARDPRGRTPNTEAFF
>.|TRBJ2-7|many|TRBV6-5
TGTGCCAGCAGTCACCGGAGAAGCTCCTACGAGCAGTACTTC
CASSHRRSSYEQYF
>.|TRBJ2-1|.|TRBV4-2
TGTGCCAGCAGCCAAGACCCTAGCTGGTACAATGAGCAGTTCTTC
CASSQDPSWYNEQFF
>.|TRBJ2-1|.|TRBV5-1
TGCGCCAGCAGCTTGCAACCCGCCCGGGATCGTCCCTACAATGAGCAGTTCTTC
CASSLQPARDRPYNEQFF
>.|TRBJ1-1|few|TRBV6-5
TGTGCCAGCAGCCTCAGGGGAGTGAACACTGAAGCTTTCTTT
CASSLRGVNTEAFF
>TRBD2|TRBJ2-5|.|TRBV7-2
TGTGCCAGCAGCCCCAGTCCTAGCGGGAGGCGGGAGACCCAGTACTTC
CASSPSPSGRRETQYF
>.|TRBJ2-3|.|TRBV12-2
TGTGCAAGTCGCTTACACTCACTGCAGCCCCAGAATACGCAGTATTTT
CASRLHSLQPQNTQYF
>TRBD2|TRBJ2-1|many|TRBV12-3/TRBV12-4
TGTGCCAGCAGTTTACGGGCTAGCGGGGGGGGTGAGCAGTTCTTC
CASSLRASGGGEQFF
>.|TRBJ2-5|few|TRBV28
TGTGCCAGCAATTCCAGGACCCCACAGACCCAGTACTTC
CASNSRTPQTQYF
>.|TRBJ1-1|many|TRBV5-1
TGCGCCAGCAGCTTGGCCGGTTCGACTGGAGCTTTCTTT
CASSLAGSTGAFF
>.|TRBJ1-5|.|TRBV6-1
TGTGCCAGCGGGGCAGAGGGGCGCAATCAGCCCCAGCATTTT
CASGAEGRNQPQHF
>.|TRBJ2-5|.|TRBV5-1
TGCGCCAGCAGCTTGGATCTCGCGTCGGAGACCCAGTACTTC
CASSLDLASETQYF
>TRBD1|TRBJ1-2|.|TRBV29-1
TGCAGCGTTGCCCGGGACAGGGGGCACTATGGCTACACCTTC
CSVARDRGHYGYTF
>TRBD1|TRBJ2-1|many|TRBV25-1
TGTGCCAGTCCGGGACAGGGCGGCAATGAGCAGTTCTTC
CASPGQGGNEQFF
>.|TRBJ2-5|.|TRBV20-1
TGCAGTGCTAGAGGGCGTCTGGCTGCGGAGACCCAGTACTTC
CSARGRLAAETQYF
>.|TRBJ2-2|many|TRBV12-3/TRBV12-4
TGTGCCAGCAGTTTTAAGGGGCTAGAGACCGGGGAGCTGTTTTTT
CASSFKGLETGELFF
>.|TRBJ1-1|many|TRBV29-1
TGCAGCTCGACAGGATATAACACTGAAGCTTTCTTT
CSSTGYNTEAFF
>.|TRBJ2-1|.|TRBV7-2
TGTGCCAGCAGCTCAAGACAGGTCAACTACAATGAGCAGTTCTTC
CASSSRQVNYNEQFF
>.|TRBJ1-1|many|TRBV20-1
TGCAGTGCTAGTTCCGGCACGACTGAAGCTTTCTTT
CSASSGTTEAFF
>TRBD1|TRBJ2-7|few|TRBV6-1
TGTGCCAGCAGCTCTGACAGGGAGAAGGGCTACGAGCAGTACTTC
CASSSDREKGYEQYF
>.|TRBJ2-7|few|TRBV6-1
TGTGCCAGCAAATTCAGGGGGGACGGGCGCGAGCAGTACTTC
CASKFRGDGREQYF
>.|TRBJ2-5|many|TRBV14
TGTGCCAGCAGCCGAACCGCGGGGTTCCAAGAGACCCAGTACTTC
CASSRTAGFQETQYF
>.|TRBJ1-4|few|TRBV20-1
TGCAGTGCTATAGCGGGAGAATCTAATGAAAAACTGTTTTTT
CSAIAGESNEKLFF
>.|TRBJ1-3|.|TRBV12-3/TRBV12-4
TGTGCCAGCAGTTTAATTATAACTGGAAACACCATATATTTT
CASSLIITGNTIYF
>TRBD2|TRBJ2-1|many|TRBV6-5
TGTGCCAGCAGTTCCCTCGGGGGGGGGCTACCAAGAAGGAATGAGCAGTTCTTC
CASSSLGGGLPRRNEQFF
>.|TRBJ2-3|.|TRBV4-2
TGTGCCAGCAGCCAAGTAACTAGATTTCCAGATACGCAGTATTTT
CASSQVTRFPDTQYF
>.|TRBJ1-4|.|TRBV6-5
TGTGCCAGCAGTTACGCGGGGGCGGGGGAAAAACTGTTTTTT
CASSYAGAGEKLFF
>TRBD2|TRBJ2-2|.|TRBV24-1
TGTGCCACCAGTGATATAAGGGGACTAGGAACCGGGGAGCTGTTTTTT
CATSDIRGLGTGELFF
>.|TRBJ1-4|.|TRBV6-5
TGTGCCAGCAGTTACCCGGGAGTTACCGAAAAACTGTTTTTT
CASSYPGVTEKLFF
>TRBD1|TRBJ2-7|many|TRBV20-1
TGCAGTGCTCAGACAGGGGGCGAAAACGAGCAGTACTTC
CSAQTGGENEQYF
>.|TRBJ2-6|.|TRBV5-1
TGCGCCAGCAGCGCGTACAAAATACTACACTCTGGGGCCAACGTCCTGACTTTC
CASSAYKILHSGANVLTF
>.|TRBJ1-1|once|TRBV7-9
TGTGCCAGCAGCTTGAGGGATTTGGCTGCTTTCTTT
CASSLRDLAAFF
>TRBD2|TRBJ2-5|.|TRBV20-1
TGCAGTGCTAGAGATCTGACTAGCGGGTTAAAAGAGACCCAGTACTTC
CSARDLTSGLKETQYF
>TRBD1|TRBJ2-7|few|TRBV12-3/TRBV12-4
TGTGCCAGCAGCTTTGGACAGGCATCCTACGAGCAGTACTTC
CASSFGQASYEQYF
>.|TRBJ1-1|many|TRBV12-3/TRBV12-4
TGTGCCAGCAGTCCCCCAGGGTTTTACACTGAAGCTTTCTTT
CASSPPGFYTEAFF
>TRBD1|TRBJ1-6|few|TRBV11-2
TGTGCCAGCAGCTTGGGACAGGGTGATAATTCACCCCTCCACTTT
CASSLGQGDNSPLHF
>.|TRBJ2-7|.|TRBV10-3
TGTGCCATCGGGCCAGGTTCCTACGAGCAGTACTTC
CAIGPGSYEQYF
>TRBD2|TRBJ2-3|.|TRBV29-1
TGCAGCGTTGTGACTAGCGGGGGGGCCATAGATACGCAGTATTTT
CSVVTSGGAIDTQYF
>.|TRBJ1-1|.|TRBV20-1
TGCAGTGCTATCTCCCGAACAGGGCCGGGGCCTGAAGCTTTCTTT
CSAISRTGPGPEAFF
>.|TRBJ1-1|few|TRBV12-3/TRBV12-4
TGTGCCTTGGGGAACACTGAAGCTTTCTTT
CALGNTEAFF
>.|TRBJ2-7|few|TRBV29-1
TGCAGCGTTCAAGGAGTTTCTCCCTACGAGCAGTACTTC
CSVQGVSPYEQYF
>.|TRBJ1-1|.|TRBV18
TGTGCCAGCTCAGTCCGGGCCGCGGGGGACACTGAAGCTTTCTTT
CASSVRAAGDTEAFF
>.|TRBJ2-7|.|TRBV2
TGTGCCAGCAGTGAAGGAAGGCAGGGCGGTGGGGAGCAGTACTTC
CASSEGRQGGGEQYF
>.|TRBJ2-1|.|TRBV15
TGTGCCACCAGCAGCGTTCTTCCTGGGGATGAGCAGTTCTTC
CATSSVLPGDEQFF
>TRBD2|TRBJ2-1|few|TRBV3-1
TGTGCCAGCAGCCAGGCTAGCGGGGGTGATGAGCAGTTCTTC
CASSQASGGDEQFF
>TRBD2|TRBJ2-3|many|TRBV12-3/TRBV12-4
TGTGCCAGCAGTTTAGGCGGGGGGGTCAGCACAGATACGCAGTATTTT
CASSLGGGVSTDTQYF
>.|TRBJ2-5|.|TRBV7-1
TGTGCCAGCAGCTCAAGGGGGGGGCACCAAGAGACCCAGTACTTC
CASSSRGGHQETQYF
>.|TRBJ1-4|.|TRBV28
TGTGCCAGCAGTTTCGACATTACAACTAATGAAAAACTGTTTTTT
CASSFDITTNEKLFF
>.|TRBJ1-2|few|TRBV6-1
TGTGCCAGCAGCAGACAGATTCCTTATGGCTACACCTTC
CASSRQIPYGYTF
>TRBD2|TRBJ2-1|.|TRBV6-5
TGTGCCAGCAGTTACTCCGGGACTAGAGACAATGAGCAGTTCTTC
CASSYSGTRDNEQFF
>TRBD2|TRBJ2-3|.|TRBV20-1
TGCAGTGCTAGTAGTTACCCTAGCGGGGGCCTGACCGGCACAGATACGCAGTATTTT
CSASSYPSGGLTGTDTQYF
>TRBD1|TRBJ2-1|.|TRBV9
TGTGCCAGCAGCCCGCGGGACAGGGGGTTCAATGAGCAGTTCTTC
CASSPRDRGFNEQFF
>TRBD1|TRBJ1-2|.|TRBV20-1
TGCAGTGCTCCCGACAGGGTAGGGGGCTACACCTTC
CSAPDRVGGYTF
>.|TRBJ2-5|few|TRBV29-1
TGCAGCGTTGAAATAGCGAAAGAGACCCAGTACTTC
CSVEIAKETQYF
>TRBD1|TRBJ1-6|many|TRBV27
TGTGCCAGCAGCCCGGGACAGGTCGTTGGCTCCTATAATTCACCCCTCCACTTT
CASSPGQVVGSYNSPLHF
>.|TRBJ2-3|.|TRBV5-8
TGTGCCAGCAGCTTTCCCGGACAGAGCACAGATACGCAGTATTTT
CASSFPGQSTDTQYF
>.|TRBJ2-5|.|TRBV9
TGTGCCAGCAGCGTAGATGGGTTGGGGTACCAAGAGACCCAGTACTTC
CASSVDGLGYQETQYF